This T cell receptor beta chain was obtained from a study of blood T cells in healthy people across ages. Regarding this clonotype: Its matching antigen is unknown.

Germline trimming cut 8 bases from V and 10 bases from J; bases unmatched to any gene: 11. The germline V gene encodes CDR1 GTSNPN and CDR2 SVGIG (reference sequence). The length of the CDR3 is 13 residues. Primed by a sample-barcoded 5' primer and a J-beta primer mix, a second PCR proceeded for 7 to 11 cycles. Template switching added a 12-random-nucleotide identifier to every cDNA molecule. One entry per CDR3 protein, called by TCRdb with MiXCR from the 5' RACE reads. The sample lists roughly 650,000 distinct CDR3 sequences, 32% occurring once. Whole-study findings and limits: Strongly correlated with naive T cell percentage was TCR beta diversity.

Sequencing was carried out using blood. The clonotype was recovered from a woman aged 80 or over in good health. The gene calls are TRBV30 and TRBJ2-1; TRBD2 agrees at 10 bases. This chain's CDR3 is CAHSGQRGGEQFF. DNA for the CDR3: TGTGCCCACTCGGGACAGCGGGGGGGGGAGCAGTTCTTC.